Listed here are 9 T cell receptor beta chains from one sample, sequenced in a study of cytomegalovirus exposure and HLA in healthy donors. In the PCR, 60 Vbeta and 13 Jbeta primers were used. The table came from immunoSEQ multiplex PCR; TCRdb's copy has only in-frame clones and leaves some out. This sample has about 170,000 clones, with about 83% found just once. The sequencing input was PBMCs. Receptor source: a girl aged 5-17 years in good health and CMV-seropositive.

The V call is TRBV19, the J call TRBJ1-6, with no clear D. V lost 3 bases, J lost 10 bases, and 16 bases lay in between. The CDR3 runs to 15 residues. Germline loops: CDR1 LNHDA, CDR2 SQIVND (reference sequence). CDR3 in DNA: TGTGCCAGTAGTATCTACGGGTCAGAGGAATCACCCCTCCACTTT. It specifies CASSIYGSEESPLHF. Drawing the rest from reference TRBV19 and TRBJ1-6, the complete variable domain is DGGITQSPKYLFRKEGQNVTLSCEQNLNHDAMYWYRQDPGQGLRLIYYSQIVNDFQKGDIAEGYSVSREKKESFPLTVTSAQKNPTAFYLCASSIYGSEESPLHFGNGTRLTVT.

The rearrangement joins TRBV27 to TRBJ1-1, with 7 bases that match TRBD1. This CDR3 is 14 amino acids long. V lost 7 bases to trimming and J lost 5 bases; unmatched junction nucleotides: 10. The V gene's germline CDR1 is MNHEY and CDR2 SMNVEV (reference sequence). CDR3 region: CASKSRRGFTEAFF. Here the CDR3 DNA reads TGTGCCAGCAAATCTCGCAGGGGGTTTACTGAAGCTTTCTTT.

This chain uses TRBV6-5 with TRBJ1-1; 8 bases are a match to TRBD1. Germline values: CDR1 MNHEY, CDR2 SVGAGI. Trimming at V came to 5 bases and at J to 3 bases, leaving 8 bases not matched to a gene. This CDR3 is built from 15 residues. The CDR3 DNA reads TGTGCCAGCAGTGGTTGGACAGGGAGGGACACTGAAGCTTTCTTT. It encodes CASSGWTGRDTEAFF.

J is TRBJ1-2 and V is TRBV6-1; no clear D. The V end lost 7 bases, the J end lost 5 bases, and 17 bases lay between the germline ends. Germline CDR1 is MNHNS and CDR2 is SASEGT. The CDR3 has 14 residues. In nucleotides, the CDR3 is TGTGCCAGCAACCCCTACGGACTTAGTTATGGCTACACCTTC. Its protein product is CASNPYGLSYGYTF.

The chain employs TRBV11-3 and TRBJ2-5; 10 bases are a match to TRBD1. CDR3 length equals 16 residues. CDR1 SGHNT and CDR2 YENEEA come from the germline V gene. The V gene end was trimmed by 1 base and the J gene end by 4 bases; junction bases not matched to a gene: 6. The CDR3 DNA reads as TGTGCCAGCAGCTTAGCGGGACAGGGGTATCGAGAGACCCAGTACTTC. Translating it yields CASSLAGQGYRETQYF.

The chain recombines TRBV9 with TRBJ1-4, with 7 bases fitting TRBD1. CDR1 is SGDLS and CDR2 is YYNGEE in the germline V gene. CDR3 length equals 14 residues. Losses at the gene ends were 3 bases for V and 5 bases for J; bases not matched to a gene: 4. This CDR3 is CASSEGTANEKLFF. CDR3 DNA: TGTGCCAGCAGCGAGGGGACAGCAAATGAAAAACTGTTTTTT.

V is TRBV5-4 and J is TRBJ2-7; 8 positions match TRBD2. With 4 bases clipped from V and 2 bases from J, the junction kept 8 bases outside the gene matches. The CDR3 has 15 amino acids. Germline lookup yields CDR1 SGHNT and CDR2 YYREEE (reference sequence). CDR3: CASSRLGLAAYEQYF. CDR3 in DNA: TGTGCCAGCAGCCGACTAGGACTAGCTGCCTACGAGCAGTACTTC.

This chain links TRBV28 with TRBJ1-1; 8 nucleotides agree with TRBD1. CDR1 is MDHEN and CDR2 is SYDVKM in the germline V gene. Losses at the gene ends were 9 bases for V and 6 bases for J; bases not matched to a gene: 9. This CDR3 is built from 13 residues. CDR3 nucleotides: TGTGCCAGTCGGGGGCAGGGGGCCTCTGAAGCTTTCTTT. It specifies CASRGQGASEAFF.

This chain joins TRBV6-6 and TRBJ1-1, with 9 nucleotides matching TRBD1. This CDR3 has 14 residues. Germline V lookup: CDR1 MNHNY, CDR2 SVGAGI (reference sequence). Trimming took 2 bases from V and 6 from J; bases not matched to a gene: 4. The CDR3 bases are TGTGCCAGCAGTTACACGGGGACAGGGCCTGAAGCTTTCTTT. Translated, it gives CASSYTGTGPEAFF.